The 24 T cell receptor beta chains listed next were all sequenced from one sample in a study of T cell changes during pregnancy in multiple sclerosis. Produced via immunoSEQ multiplex PCR; TCRdb's table is partial and in-frame only. The table records tens of thousands of clones, approximately 88% of them present only once. Sample: CD4+ T cells from peripheral blood mononuclear cells, taken before pregnancy. The receptors shown here come from a female donor with multiple sclerosis, enrolled in a pregnancy study.

The chain joins TRBV7-9 to TRBJ2-7; 8 positions agree with TRBD2. Looked up from germline, CDR1 is SEHNR and CDR2 is FQNEAQ (reference sequence). The CDR3 length is 14 residues. The trim removed 2 bases at V and 7 bases at J, leaving 7 bases unmatched. This CDR3 reads CASSLPGLGDEQYF. The CDR3 bases are TGTGCCAGCAGCTTACCGGGACTAGGTGATGAGCAGTACTTC.

This sequence joins TRBV28 and TRBJ1-3, with 9 bases identical to TRBD1. CDR1 MDHEN and CDR2 SYDVKM come from the germline V gene. V dropped 4 bases and J dropped 8; count of bases not matched to a gene: 3. The CDR3 is made up of 13 amino acids. The CDR3 DNA sequence: TGTGCCAGCAGTTCCGGACAGGGGTACACCATATATTTT. Translating it yields CASSSGQGYTIYF.

The rearrangement links TRBV7-2 to TRBJ2-5, with D possibly being TRBD1 (5 bases). The CDR3 totals 15 residues. Germline lookup yields CDR1 SGHTA and CDR2 FQGNSA. The germline V and J ends were trimmed by 1 base and 5 bases, with 14 bases remaining between them. The DNA of the CDR3 is TGTGCCAGCAGCTTAGAAAGGGTTAGGGGCGAGACCCAGTACTTC. It codes for CASSLERVRGETQYF.

V and J are TRBV9 and TRBJ2-2, with 8 bases that match TRBD1. CDR1 is SGDLS, CDR2 YYNGEE, per germline. The junction had 6 bases not matched to a gene; V was cut back by 0 bases and J by 5 bases. The CDR3 contains 16 residues. The CDR3 loop reads CASSVGQGARTGELFF. The CDR3 nucleotides read TGTGCCAGCAGCGTAGGTCAGGGGGCGCGGACCGGGGAGCTGTTTTTT.

The rearrangement links TRBV6-1 to TRBJ1-2; no definite D call. CDR3 size: 12 residues. With 1 base removed from V and 7 bases from J, the gap between germline ends came to 7 bases. Germline V gene data show CDR1 as MNHNS and CDR2 as SASEGT. CDR3: CASSEGASGYTF. CDR3 DNA sequence: TGTGCCAGCAGTGAAGGGGCCTCTGGCTACACCTTC.

By share of the sample, this clone is medium-sized (0.01 to 0.1%). Other DNA sequences in this sample translate to the same CDR3. This rearrangement joins TRBV7-3 to TRBJ1-1; the D is unclear. The CDR3 is made up of 13 amino acids. Germline-derived CDR1 and CDR2 are SGHTA and FQGTGA. V lost 2 bases, J lost 0 bases, and 4 bases lay in between. CDR3 sequence reads: CASSLSVNTEAFF. CDR3 DNA sequence: TGTGCCAGCAGCTTATCGGTGAACACTGAAGCTTTCTTT.

V is TRBV9 and J is TRBJ1-2, with 9 bases aligning to TRBD1. This CDR3 comprises 15 residues. Germline assignment: CDR1 SGDLS and CDR2 YYNGEE. V was clipped by 2 bases and J by 3 bases; unmatched bases: 5. The CDR3 protein is CASSVGQGSHYGYTF. The CDR3 nucleotides are TGTGCCAGCAGCGTTGGACAGGGGTCTCACTATGGCTACACCTTC. Filled out from reference TRBV9 and TRBJ1-2, the complete variable domain reads DSGVTQTPKHLITATGQRVTLRCSPRSGDLSVYWYQQSLDQGLQFLIQYYNGEERAKGNILERFSAQQFPDLHSELNLSSLELGDSALYFCASSVGQGSHYGYTFGSGTRLTVV.

The chain employs TRBV18 and TRBJ2-7, with TRBD2 identical over 7 bases. Germline trimming cut 6 bases from V and 1 base from J; bases unmatched to any gene: 12. CDR1 is KGHSH, CDR2 LQKENI, per germline. CDR3 length: 16 residues. Here the CDR3 DNA reads TGTGCCAGCTCCCCGCAGCGGGGCGAATCATCCTACGAGCAGTACTTC. Protein: CASSPQRGESSYEQYF.

The chain joins TRBV5-1 to TRBJ2-5, with a weak D call TRBD2 (5 bases). The germline V gene has CDR1 SGHRS and CDR2 YFSETQ. V was clipped by 1 base and J by 2 bases, with 12 bases between them. This CDR3 is built from 15 residues. The CDR3 DNA follows: TGCGCCAGCAGCTTGACCGGGAACTGGCAAGAGACCCAGTACTTC. It translates to CASSLTGNWQETQYF.

Only a few counts were recorded for this clone. The V gene is TRBV7-2, the J gene TRBJ1-4, with unresolved D. The germline V gene has CDR1 SGHTA and CDR2 FQGNSA. Trimming cost V 0 bases and J 3 bases, with 11 bases left between them. The CDR3 has 16 amino acids. The CDR3 sequence: CASSLASGEPNEKLFF. Here the CDR3 DNA reads TGTGCCAGCAGCTTAGCAAGCGGGGAACCTAATGAAAAACTGTTTTTT.

This clone has just one count. V gene TRBV7-9 combines with J gene TRBJ1-2; weak D call: TRBD1 (5 bases). The germline V gene encodes CDR1 SEHNR and CDR2 FQNEAQ (reference sequence). The V end was cut by 3 bases, the J end by 8 bases, with 13 bases between. The CDR3 is 13 residues long. Here the CDR3 DNA reads TGTGCCAGCAGCTTGGCGGGGGGAGAGGGCTACACCTTC. Translating gives CASSLAGGEGYTF.

The V call is TRBV7-2, the J call TRBJ2-5, with TRBD2 matching over 11 bases. V shed 3 bases, J shed 3 bases, and the junction held 15 bases outside the gene matches. The length of the CDR3 is 19 residues. Germline values: CDR1 SGHTA, CDR2 FQGNSA. CDR3 region: CASSFLGTSGSATEETQYF. In DNA form, the CDR3 reads TGTGCCAGCAGCTTCCTAGGAACTAGCGGGAGCGCTACCGAAGAGACCCAGTACTTC.

The V gene is TRBV7-9, the J gene TRBJ2-7; 9 nucleotides align to TRBD2. The CDR3 has 14 amino acids. Germline loops: CDR1 SEHNR, CDR2 FQNEAQ (reference sequence). Unmatched junction bases numbered 4, after V lost 7 bases and J lost 0 bases. Here the CDR3 DNA reads TGTGCCAGCAAGGATAGCGGGAGCTCCTACGAGCAGTACTTC. It translates to CASKDSGSSYEQYF.

This chain links TRBV28 with TRBJ1-2; the match to TRBD1 covers 9 bases. In germline, CDR1 is MDHEN, CDR2 SYDVKM. The junction had 12 bases not matched to a gene; V was cut back by 6 bases and J by 7 bases. The CDR3 runs to 15 residues. In nucleotides, the CDR3 is TGTGCCAGCAGCTACCAGACAGGGGGGGAAGGTGGCTACACCTTC. It codes for CASSYQTGGEGGYTF.

This rearrangement joins TRBV2 to TRBJ1-1, with D maybe TRBD1 (5 bases). The V gene's germline CDR1 is SNHLY and CDR2 FYNNEI. This CDR3 is 14 amino acids long. Trimming stripped 3 bases from V and 5 bases from J, with 13 bases between. CDR3 sequence (DNA): TGTGCCAGCAGTGACGTAGCCAGGGATACTGAAGCTTTCTTT. As protein: CASSDVARDTEAFF.

The rearrangement uses TRBV19 and TRBJ1-1, with no clear D. Germline CDR1 and CDR2: LNHDA and SQIVND (reference sequence). The length of the CDR3 is 16 residues. Trimming cost V 9 bases and J 3 bases, with 23 bases left between them. The CDR3 nucleotides read TGTGCCAGCCGGACGGAGGGCCCCCCCGGGGACACTGAAGCTTTCTTT. Encoded protein: CASRTEGPPGDTEAFF.

This clone came up once. The CDR3 DNA is TGTGCCAGCAGCTCCGAAGCGGGAATAGCTGGTGAGCAGTTCTTC. Amino acid sequence: CASSSEAGIAGEQFF. J is TRBJ2-1 and V is TRBV11-3; 7 bases line up with TRBD2. Germline CDR1 and CDR2: SGHNT and YENEEA. The V gene end was trimmed by 4 bases and the J gene end by 9 bases; junction bases not matched to a gene: 12. The CDR3 has 15 residues. Based on the CDR3 plus reference TRBV11-3 and TRBJ2-1, the full variable domain is EAGVVQSPRYKIIEKKQPVAFWCNPISGHNTLYWYLQNLGQGPELLIRYENEEAVDDSQLPKDRFSAERLKGVDSTLKIQPAELGDSAVYLCASSSEAGIAGEQFFGPGTRLTVL.

V is TRBV29-1 and J is TRBJ1-2; 9 positions match TRBD1. This CDR3 comprises 16 residues. With V trimmed by 3 bases and J by 0 bases, 8 bases remained unmatched. Germline V gene lookup returns CDR1 SQVTM and CDR2 ANQGSEA. CDR3 region: CSVDSTGGQANYGYTF. The CDR3 DNA is TGCAGCGTTGACTCGACAGGGGGGCAAGCTAACTATGGCTACACCTTC. Using reference TRBV29-1 and TRBJ1-2 for the parts outside the CDR3, the full variable domain is SAVISQKPSRDICQRGTSLTIQCQVDSQVTMMFWYRQQPGQSLTLIATANQGSEATYESGFVIDKFPISRPNLTFSTLTVSNMSPEDSSIYLCSVDSTGGQANYGYTFGSGTRLTVV.

The chain links TRBV5-5 to TRBJ2-3; unclear D gene. V gave up 1 base and J gave up 6 bases, with 3 bases separating them. This CDR3 region has 11 residues. Germline V gene data show CDR1 as SGHKS and CDR2 as YYEKEE (reference sequence). In nucleotides, the CDR3 is TGTGCCAGCAGCTTGTCGGATACGCAGTATTTT. Translation gives CASSLSDTQYF.

The CDR3 region has the DNA TGTGCCACCGCGGTTCAGGGGCAAGAGACCCAGTACTTC. As protein: CATAVQGQETQYF. The chain carries TRBV19 and TRBJ2-5; TRBD1 might be the D (6 bases). There are 13 residues in the CDR3. Trimming removed 10 bases at V and 2 bases at J, with 14 bases between. Germline V lookup: CDR1 LNHDA, CDR2 SQIVND (reference sequence).

The chain is built from TRBV28 and TRBJ2-7; a possible D gene is TRBD2 (6 bases). V dropped 5 bases and J dropped 3 bases, with 14 bases sitting between them. Looked up from germline, CDR1 is MDHEN and CDR2 is SYDVKM. The length of the CDR3 is 14 residues. CDR3: CASSPSAGFYEQYF. In DNA, the CDR3 is TGTGCCAGCAGTCCCTCAGCGGGTTTCTACGAGCAGTACTTC.

The chain recombines TRBV30 with TRBJ1-3; the D gene is possibly TRBD1 (5 bases). Germline V gene data show CDR1 as GTSNPN and CDR2 as SVGIG (reference sequence). The V gene lost 5 bases and the J gene lost 0 bases, with 11 bases spanning the gap. This CDR3 is built from 14 residues. The CDR3 region is CAWVGTFSGNTIYF. CDR3 sequence (DNA): TGTGCCTGGGTTGGGACTTTCTCTGGAAACACCATATATTTT.

CDR3: CASSQVPGFHEQFF. The CDR3 coding sequence is TGCGCCAGCAGCCAAGTCCCAGGTTTTCATGAGCAGTTCTTC. The V and J genes are TRBV4-1 and TRBJ2-1; unclear D gene. V was shortened by 1 base and J by 8 bases, with 12 bases between the two germline ends. The germline CDR1 and CDR2 sequences are MGHRA and YSYEKL. The CDR3 covers 14 residues.

This clone has a single count. CDR3 DNA: TGTGCCAGCAGCCCACGACTACCGGCGTTAGGGGGCTTAAACACTGAAGCTTTCTTT. This encodes CASSPRLPALGGLNTEAFF. The rearrangement joins TRBV7-2 to TRBJ1-1; TRBD1 agrees at 7 bases. The germline V gene has CDR1 SGHTA and CDR2 FQGNSA. Germline trimming cut 5 bases from V and 2 bases from J; bases unmatched to any gene: 20. CDR3 length: 19 residues.